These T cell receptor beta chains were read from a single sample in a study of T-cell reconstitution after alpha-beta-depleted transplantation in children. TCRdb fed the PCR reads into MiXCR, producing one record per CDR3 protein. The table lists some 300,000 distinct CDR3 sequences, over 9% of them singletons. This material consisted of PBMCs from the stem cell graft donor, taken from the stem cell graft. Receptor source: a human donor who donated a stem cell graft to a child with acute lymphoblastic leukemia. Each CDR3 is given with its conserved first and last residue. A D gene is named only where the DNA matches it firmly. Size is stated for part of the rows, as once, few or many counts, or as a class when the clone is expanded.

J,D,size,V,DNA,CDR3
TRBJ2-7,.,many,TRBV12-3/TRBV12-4,TGTGCCAGCAGTTTTTCGGGGGTTGGCTACGAGCAGTACTTC,CASSFSGVGYEQYF
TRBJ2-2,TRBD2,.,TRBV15,TGTGCCACCAGCAGAGAACCAGCGGGAAGTATCACCGGGGAGCTGTTTTTT,CATSREPAGSITGELFF
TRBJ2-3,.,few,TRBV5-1,TGCGCCAGCAGCTTGGAGCCTAGCGGCACAGATACGCAGTATTTT,CASSLEPSGTDTQYF
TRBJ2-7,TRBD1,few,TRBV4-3,TGCGCCAGCAGCCAAGAAGACAGGGCCTACGAGCAGTACTTC,CASSQEDRAYEQYF
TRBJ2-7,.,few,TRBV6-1,TGTGCCAGCACCCATGGCAGGGGACGGTACGAGCAGTACTTC,CASTHGRGRYEQYF
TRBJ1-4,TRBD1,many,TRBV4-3,TGCGCCAGCAGCCCGGGACAGGGGAATGAAAAACTGTTTTTT,CASSPGQGNEKLFF
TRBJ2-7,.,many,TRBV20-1,TGCAGTGCTAGATTCAGGTCGGCCTACGAGCAGTACTTC,CSARFRSAYEQYF
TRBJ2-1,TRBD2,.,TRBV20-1,TGCAGTGCTAGAGCCGCCGGGACTAGCGGGGTTTCTATCTCCTACAATGAGCAGTTCTTC,CSARAAGTSGVSISYNEQFF
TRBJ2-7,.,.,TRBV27,TGTGCCAGCAGTTTAGAAGGCCTTAGTAGGACGGGTTCCTACGAGCAGTACTTC,CASSLEGLSRTGSYEQYF
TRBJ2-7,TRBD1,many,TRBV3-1,TGTGCCAGCAGCCAAGGAGGCCAGGGGGCTGGCGAGCAGTACTTC,CASSQGGQGAGEQYF
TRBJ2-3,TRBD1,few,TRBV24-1,TGTGCCACCAGTGATTTAGGACAGGGCACAGATACGCAGTATTTT,CATSDLGQGTDTQYF
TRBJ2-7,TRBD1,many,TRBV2,TGTGCCAGCAGTTGGACAGGACGGACCTACGAGCAGTACTTC,CASSWTGRTYEQYF
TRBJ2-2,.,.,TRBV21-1,TGTGCCAGCAGCAATATAACTCCCGGGACCCTAAAAGCCGGGGAGCTGTTTTTT,CASSNITPGTLKAGELFF
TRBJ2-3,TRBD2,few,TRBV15,TGTGCCACCAGCAGAGATCTTTCTAGCGGGAGGGGTGATACGCAGTATTTT,CATSRDLSSGRGDTQYF
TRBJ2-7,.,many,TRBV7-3,TGTGCCAGCAGCAACTACGGTGGAGCATCGGAGGAGCAGTACTTC,CASSNYGGASEEQYF
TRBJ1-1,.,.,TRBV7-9,TGTGCCAGCAGCTTAGAATTTCGAGGGATCTATGAAGCTTTCTTT,CASSLEFRGIYEAFF
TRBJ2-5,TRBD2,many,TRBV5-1,TGCGCCAGCAGCTCCTCGACTAGCGGGAGGGCCGAAGGAGAGACCCAGTACTTC,CASSSSTSGRAEGETQYF
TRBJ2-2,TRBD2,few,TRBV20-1,TGCAGTGCTAGACCCGGGACTAGATCCGGGGAGCTGTTTTTT,CSARPGTRSGELFF
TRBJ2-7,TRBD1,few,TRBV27,TGTGCCAGCAGTTTGTCCGGGACAGGGGGCAGGTACGAGCAGTACTTC,CASSLSGTGGRYEQYF
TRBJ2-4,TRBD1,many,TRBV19,TGTGCCAGTAGTACCACCCGACAGGGGGGTTTTCAGTACTTC,CASSTTRQGGFQYF
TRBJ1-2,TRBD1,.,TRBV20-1,TGCAGTGCACAGGAGGGACAGCTATATGGCTACACCTTC,CSAQEGQLYGYTF
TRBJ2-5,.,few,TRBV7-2,TGTGCCAGCAGCTTAGCGCGGTTTGAGACCCAGTACTTC,CASSLARFETQYF
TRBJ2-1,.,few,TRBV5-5,TGTGCCAGCAGCGGACTGGTGGTCAATGAGCAGTTCTTC,CASSGLVVNEQFF
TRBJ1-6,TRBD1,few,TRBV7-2,TGTGCCAGCAGCCAACAACAGGGGAGTAATTCACCCCTCCACTTT,CASSQQQGSNSPLHF
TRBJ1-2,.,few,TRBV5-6,TGTGCCAGCAGCTTTGGCCAGGGCAAAGGTGGCTACACCTTC,CASSFGQGKGGYTF
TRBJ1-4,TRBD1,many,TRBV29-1,TGCAGCGTTGTAGGGCAGGGGGAAGAAAAACTGTTTTTT,CSVVGQGEEKLFF
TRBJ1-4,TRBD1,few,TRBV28,TGTGCCAGCAGTCCGGTTGAGGGGGCGAGCGAAAAACTGTTTTTT,CASSPVEGASEKLFF
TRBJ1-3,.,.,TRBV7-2,TGTGCCATCCCGGACAGATTGGGAAACACCATATATTTT,CAIPDRLGNTIYF
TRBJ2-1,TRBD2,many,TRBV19,TGTGCCAGCCAACTAGCGGGAGGCCCACATGAGCAGTTCTTC,CASQLAGGPHEQFF
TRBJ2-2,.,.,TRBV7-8,TGTGCCAGCAGCTTAGGCGGGACGGTCCCCGGGGAGCTGTTTTTT,CASSLGGTVPGELFF
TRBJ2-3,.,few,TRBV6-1,TGTGCCAGCAGGAACGGGGTGACAGGTCGGAATACGCAGTATTTT,CASRNGVTGRNTQYF
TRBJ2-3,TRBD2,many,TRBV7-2,TGTGCCAGCAGCCCACTAGCGGGAGGAGGAGATACGCAGTATTTT,CASSPLAGGGDTQYF
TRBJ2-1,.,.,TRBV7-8,TGTGCCAGCAGCCCAATGAGGGTAAGAAGTAATGAGCAGTTCTTC,CASSPMRVRSNEQFF
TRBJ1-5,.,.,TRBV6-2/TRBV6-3,TGTGCCGGCAGTTACCCCGGGAATAGCAATCAGCCCCAGCATTTT,CAGSYPGNSNQPQHF
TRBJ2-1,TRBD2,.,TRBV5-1,TGCGCCAGCAGCACCGGGACTAGCGGGAGGGCCCATAATGAGCAGTTCTTC,CASSTGTSGRAHNEQFF
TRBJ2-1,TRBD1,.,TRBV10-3,TGTGCCATCAGGCCAACCGGGACAGGAGGTAATGAGCAGTTCTTC,CAIRPTGTGGNEQFF
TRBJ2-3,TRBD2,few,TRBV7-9,TGTGCCAGCAGCTCCGCGGGACTAGCGGGTACGGATACGCAGTATTTT,CASSSAGLAGTDTQYF
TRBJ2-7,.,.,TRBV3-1,TGTGCCAGCAGCCAAGCACACGGCTACGAGCAGTACTTC,CASSQAHGYEQYF
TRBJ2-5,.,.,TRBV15,TGTGCCACCAGCAGAGATCTGCGACAGCCAGAGACCCAGTACTTC,CATSRDLRQPETQYF
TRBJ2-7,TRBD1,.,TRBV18,TGTGCCAGCTCACCGCCGACAGGGACGGGCGAGCAGTACTTC,CASSPPTGTGEQYF
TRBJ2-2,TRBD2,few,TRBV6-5,TGTGCCAGCAGTTACCGGACTAGCGGCGGGGAGCTGTTTTTT,CASSYRTSGGELFF
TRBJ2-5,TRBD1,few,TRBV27,TGTGCCAGCAGGTCGATTGGGACAGGGGGCTGGTCGGAGACCCAGTACTTC,CASRSIGTGGWSETQYF
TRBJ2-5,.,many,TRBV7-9,TGTGCCAGCAGCCCTAGCGGAGGGGGGGAGACCCAGTACTTC,CASSPSGGGETQYF
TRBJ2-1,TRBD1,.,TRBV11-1,TGTGCCAGCAGCCCCCCCAAACCGAGGACAGGGGACTACAATGAGCAGTTCTTC,CASSPPKPRTGDYNEQFF
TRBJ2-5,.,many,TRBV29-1,TGCAGCGTTGCCCGGACCAACCAAGAGACCCAGTACTTC,CSVARTNQETQYF
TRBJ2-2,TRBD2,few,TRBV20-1,TGCAGTGCTAGAGCCCTAGCGGGAGTAGATCACGGGGAGCTGTTTTTT,CSARALAGVDHGELFF
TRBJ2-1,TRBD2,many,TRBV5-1,TGCGCCAGCAGCTTGGCCGGGCTAGCGGGAGGTCAGTACAATGAGCAGTTCTTC,CASSLAGLAGGQYNEQFF
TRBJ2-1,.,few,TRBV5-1,TGCGCCAGCAGCACAAGCGGTTTCTCCTACAATGAGCAGTTCTTC,CASSTSGFSYNEQFF
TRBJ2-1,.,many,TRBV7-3,TGTGCCAGCAGCTTAACGGACAATGAGCAGTTCTTC,CASSLTDNEQFF
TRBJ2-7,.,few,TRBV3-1,TGTGCCAGCAGCCATTGGGACAACCTCTACGAGCAGTACTTC,CASSHWDNLYEQYF
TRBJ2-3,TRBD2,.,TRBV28,TGTGCCAGCAGTCCCACCCCGGTGACTAGCGGGAGGACAGATACGCAGTATTTT,CASSPTPVTSGRTDTQYF
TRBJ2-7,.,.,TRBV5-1,TGCGCCAGCAGCTTGGCGCCCGACCTGGGGCACTCCTACGAGCAGTACTTC,CASSLAPDLGHSYEQYF
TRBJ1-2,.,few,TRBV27,TGTGCCAGCAATTCCCCGGGGGGAACTATTGGCTACACCTTC,CASNSPGGTIGYTF